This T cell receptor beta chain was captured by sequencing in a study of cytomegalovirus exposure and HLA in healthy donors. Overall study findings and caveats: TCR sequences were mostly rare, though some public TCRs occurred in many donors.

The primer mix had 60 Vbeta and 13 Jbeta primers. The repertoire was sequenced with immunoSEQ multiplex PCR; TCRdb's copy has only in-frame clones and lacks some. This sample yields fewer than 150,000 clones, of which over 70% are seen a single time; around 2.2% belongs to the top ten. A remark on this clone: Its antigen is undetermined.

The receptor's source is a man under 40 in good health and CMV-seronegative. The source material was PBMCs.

The CDR3 loop is CASSPLNSNYGYTF. The CDR3 region has the DNA TGTGCCAGCAGTCCCTTAAATTCTAACTATGGCTACACCTTC. This chain uses TRBV6-1 with TRBJ1-2; D is unresolved. The CDR3 sequence is 14 residues long. The germline V gene encodes CDR1 MNHNS and CDR2 SASEGT. V was trimmed by 5 bases and J by 0 bases, leaving 10 bases between them.